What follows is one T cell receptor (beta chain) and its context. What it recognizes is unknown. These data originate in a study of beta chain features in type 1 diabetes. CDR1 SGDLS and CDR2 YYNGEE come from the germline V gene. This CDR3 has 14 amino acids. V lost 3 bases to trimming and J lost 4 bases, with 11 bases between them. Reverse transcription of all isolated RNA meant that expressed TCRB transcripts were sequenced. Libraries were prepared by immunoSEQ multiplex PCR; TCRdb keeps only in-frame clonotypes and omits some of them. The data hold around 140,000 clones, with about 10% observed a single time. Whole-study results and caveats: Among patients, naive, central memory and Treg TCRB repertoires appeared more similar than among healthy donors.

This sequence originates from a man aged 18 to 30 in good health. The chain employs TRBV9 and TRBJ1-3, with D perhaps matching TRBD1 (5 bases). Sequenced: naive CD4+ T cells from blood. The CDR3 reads CASSGGGGGNTIYF. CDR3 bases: TGTGCCAGCAGCGGTGGGGGGGGAGGAAACACCATATATTTT.